This TCR beta chain came from a study of tumor and adjacent non-tumor tissue in lung cancer. A modified ARM-PCR protocol with three rounds of nested PCR amplified TCRbeta. Using its own MiXCR run on the multiplex PCR reads, TCRdb lists one record per CDR3 protein. The sample lists roughly 150,000 distinct CDR3 sequences; 66% were seen once. Notes on the study in general: Compared with tumor, normal lung showed significantly lower TCR diversity.

Concerning this clonotype: Its antigen is not identified.

This sample's RNA came from whole unsorted tissue. Germline V lookup: CDR1 LGHNT, CDR2 FRNRAP. J gave up 5 bases and V 0 bases, and 8 bases lay outside the gene matches. The CDR3 is 16 amino acids. The V and J genes are TRBV12-5 and TRBJ1-1; 8 bases fit TRBD1. This clonotype was obtained from a man in his 60s with small cell lung cancer. What was sequenced was lung tumor tissue. The CDR3 protein is CASGLVGDRIKTEAFF. The CDR3 DNA sequence: TGTGCTAGTGGTTTGGTGGGGGACAGGATCAAGACTGAAGCTTTCTTT.